The 16 T cell receptor beta chains below all came from one sample that was sequenced in a study of cytomegalovirus exposure and HLA in healthy donors. The PCR had 60 Vbeta and 13 Jbeta primers. The table came from immunoSEQ multiplex PCR; TCRdb's copy has only in-frame clones and leaves some out. The sample has about 160,000 clones; roughly 80% are singletons. Sequencing used PBMCs. These receptors originate from a man aged 50-60 years in good health and CMV-seropositive.

This clone was counted once. The genes are TRBV11-2 and TRBJ2-6; 8 bases are a match to TRBD1. With 3 bases clipped from V and 4 bases from J, the junction kept 2 bases outside the gene matches. Per the germline V gene, CDR1 is SGHAT and CDR2 is FQNNGV. The CDR3 length is 15 residues. The CDR3 DNA is TGTGCCAGCAGCTTGACAGGGGTCGGGGCCAACGTCCTGACTTTC. Translation: CASSLTGVGANVLTF.

The chain combines TRBV5-5 with TRBJ2-3, with TRBD2 matching 11 bases. With 3 bases clipped from V and 0 bases from J, the junction kept 3 bases outside the gene matches. CDR1 and CDR2 (germline): SGHKS, YYEKEE (reference sequence). The CDR3 extends over 16 amino acids. The CDR3 is CASSSSGGFSTDTQYF. The CDR3 DNA follows: TGTGCCAGCAGCTCTAGCGGGGGGTTTAGCACAGATACGCAGTATTTT.

This rearrangement joins TRBV5-1 to TRBJ2-7, with 7 bases aligning to TRBD2. The V segment lost 0 bases and the J segment 6 bases; nucleotides outside the gene matches: 3. This CDR3 has 13 amino acids. Germline loops: CDR1 SGHRS, CDR2 YFSETQ. CDR3 sequence: CASSLGGRGEQYF. DNA for the CDR3: TGCGCCAGCAGCTTGGGAGGGAGGGGCGAGCAGTACTTC.

This chain connects TRBV4-1 to TRBJ2-1, with D maybe TRBD2 (5 bases). Germline assignment: CDR1 MGHRA and CDR2 YSYEKL. V was cut by 4 bases and J by 0 bases, with 13 bases left in between. The CDR3 contains 16 residues. DNA of the CDR3: TGCGCCAGCAGCCCCCAGCGAGGGAGCTCCTACAATGAGCAGTTCTTC. This translates into CASSPQRGSSYNEQFF.

The rearrangement uses TRBV5-6 and TRBJ2-7; D uncertain. The CDR3 is made up of 12 amino acids. Germline CDR1 reads SGHDT; CDR2 reads YYEEEE. Trimming removed 4 bases from V and 3 bases from J, with 8 bases in between. The CDR3 sequence: CASSLQSYEQYF. The CDR3 nucleotides read TGTGCCAGCAGCCTACAGAGCTACGAGCAGTACTTC.

The chain employs TRBV7-6 and TRBJ1-4; 8 bases line up with TRBD1. In germline, CDR1 is SGHVS, CDR2 FNYEAQ. The CDR3 sequence is 16 residues long. V trimming: 5 bases; J trimming: 3 bases; junction bases outside the gene matches: 8. CDR3 residues: CASSRLQGGSNEKLFF. CDR3 in DNA: TGTGCCAGCAGCCGATTACAGGGGGGTTCTAATGAAAAACTGTTTTTT. The variable domain in full, with the rest retrieved from reference TRBV7-6 and TRBJ1-4, is GAGVSQSPRYKVTKRGQDVALRCDPISGHVSLYWYRQALGQGPEFLTYFNYEAQQDKSGLPNDRFSAERPEGSISTLTIQRTEQRDSAMYRCASSRLQGGSNEKLFFGSGTQLSVL.

The J gene is TRBJ1-4, the V gene TRBV5-8, with D possibly matching TRBD1 (6 bases). The V end was cut by 5 bases, the J end by 6 bases, with 14 bases between. The CDR3 runs to 14 residues. Looked up from germline, CDR1 is SGHTS and CDR2 is YDEGEE. The CDR3 is CASSLPGGDEKLFF. The CDR3 DNA follows: TGTGCCAGCAGTCTACCTGGGGGCGATGAAAAACTGTTTTTT. The full variable domain, rest sourced from reference TRBV5-8 and TRBJ1-4, is EAGVTQSPTHLIKTRGQQATLRCSPISGHTSVYWYQQALGLGLQFLLWYDEGEERNRGNFPPRFSGRQFPNYSSELNVNALELEDSALYLCASSLPGGDEKLFFGSGTQLSVL.

This chain joins TRBV7-6 and TRBJ1-4, with 7 nucleotides matching TRBD1. The CDR3 is made up of 15 amino acids. J was trimmed by 6 bases and V by 4 bases; bases with no gene match: 8. CDR1 is SGHVS, CDR2 FNYEAQ, per germline. CDR3 loop: CASSYSGGRDEKLFF. CDR3 DNA: TGTGCCAGCAGCTATTCAGGGGGGAGAGATGAAAAACTGTTTTTT.

The chain uses TRBV27 and TRBJ1-2; D is undetermined. Germline lookup yields CDR1 MNHEY and CDR2 SMNVEV (reference sequence). The ends were cut back, 3 bases at V and 8 bases at J, with 22 bases in the middle. The CDR3 contains 16 residues. The DNA for the CDR3 is TGTGCCAGCAGTTTTACCCCGGGGAGGGCCGCGGGAGGCTACACCTTC. Its protein is CASSFTPGRAAGGYTF.

V gene TRBV19 combines with J gene TRBJ2-1, with 7 bases that match TRBD1. The CDR3 is 13 residues long. V was pared by 6 bases and J by 10 bases, with 9 bases of the junction left unmatched. Germline V gives CDR1 LNHDA, CDR2 SQIVND (reference sequence). The CDR3 region is CASRNPGTAEQFF. DNA for the CDR3: TGTGCCAGTAGAAATCCCGGGACAGCGGAGCAGTTCTTC.

The rearrangement uses TRBV4-2 and TRBJ1-2; 9 bases are a match to TRBD1. The CDR3 has 15 amino acids. The V segment lost 7 bases and the J segment 7 bases; nucleotides outside the gene matches: 13. From germline, CDR1 is LGHNA and CDR2 YNFKEQ. CDR3: CASNPTRDRAGGYTF. CDR3 DNA sequence: TGTGCCAGCAACCCAACCCGGGACAGGGCAGGTGGCTACACCTTC.

A few counts support this clone. This sequence joins TRBV6-5 and TRBJ1-6; D may be TRBD1 (6 bases). Trimming removed 0 bases at V and 8 bases at J, with 11 bases between. The germline CDR1 and CDR2 sequences are MNHEY and SVGAGI. The CDR3 loop spans 15 amino acids. The CDR3 reads CASSYSRRGYSPLHF. CDR3 DNA: TGTGCCAGCAGTTACTCCCGCAGGGGATATTCACCCCTCCACTTT.

The chain has TRBV5-1 and TRBJ2-5; TRBD1 aligns across 8 bases. CDR3 length: 15 amino acids. With 3 bases clipped from V and 5 bases from J, the junction kept 9 bases outside the gene matches. Germline V gives CDR1 SGHRS, CDR2 YFSETQ. The CDR3 DNA reads TGCGCCAGCAGCTACCTGGACAGGGCCCGGGAGACCCAGTACTTC. Residues: CASSYLDRARETQYF. Complete variable domain (other parts from reference TRBV5-1 and TRBJ2-5): KAGVTQTPRYLIKTRGQQVTLSCSPISGHRSVSWYQQTPGQGLQFLFEYFSETQRNKGNFPGRFSGRQFSNSRSEMNVSTLELGDSALYLCASSYLDRARETQYFGPGTRLLVL.

The rearrangement links TRBV4-1 to TRBJ2-3; 9 positions agree with TRBD1. The CDR3 extends over 19 amino acids. After removal of 1 base from V and 1 base from J, the junction contained 12 bases not matched to a gene. Per the germline V gene, CDR1 is MGHRA and CDR2 is YSYEKL. CDR3 bases: TGCGCCAGCAGCCAAGGTATCTTACAGGGACAGGGCCGCACAGATACGCAGTATTTT. Translation gives CASSQGILQGQGRTDTQYF.

The rearrangement uses TRBV15 and TRBJ2-1, with D uncertain. The CDR3 runs 15 residues. Trimming shortened V by 1 base and J by 5 bases, and 12 bases separated the two germline ends. The germline V gene encodes CDR1 LNHNV and CDR2 YYDKDF (reference sequence). CDR3 residues: CATSRGRLRNNEQFF. The CDR3 DNA sequence: TGTGCCACCAGCAGAGGTCGTCTACGAAACAATGAGCAGTTCTTC.

The chain couples TRBV5-1 to TRBJ2-3; tentative D call: TRBD2 (6 bases). The germline V gene has CDR1 SGHRS and CDR2 YFSETQ. The CDR3 runs to 17 residues. V was trimmed by 0 bases and J by 3 bases, leaving 17 bases between them. The CDR3 bases are TGCGCCAGCAGCTTGGCCGGGAGCTATGGGGCAACAGATACGCAGTATTTT. Its protein is CASSLAGSYGATDTQYF. Filled out from reference TRBV5-1 and TRBJ2-3, the complete variable domain reads KAGVTQTPRYLIKTRGQQVTLSCSPISGHRSVSWYQQTPGQGLQFLFEYFSETQRNKGNFPGRFSGRQFSNSRSEMNVSTLELGDSALYLCASSLAGSYGATDTQYFGPGTRLTVL.